This is a list of T cell receptor beta chains from one sample in a study of breast tumors, draining lymph nodes, adjacent tissues. TCRdb processed the multiplex PCR reads anew with MiXCR; each CDR3 protein has one entry. The profile shows approximately 60,000 distinct CDR3 sequences, 45% to 60% of them singletons. Material for sequencing was breast tumor tissue. The source is a female donor with breast cancer. Some clones in this sample may be carry-over from other donors' samples. CDR3s include the opening cysteine and the closing phenylalanine or tryptophan. The D gene is left open where the match is weak. Not all rows give a size; the values are once, few, many and, for expanded clones, a class.

abundance,d_gene,j_gene,v_gene,CDR3aa,CDR3nt
once,-,TRBJ1-1,TRBV20-1,CSASPLRGENTEAFF,TGCAGTGCTAGTCCCCTCAGGGGCGAGAACACTGAAGCTTTCTTT
medium-sized,-,TRBJ2-1,TRBV28,CASTTGKYNEQFF,TGTGCCAGCACCACAGGGAAATACAATGAGCAGTTCTTC
few,-,TRBJ1-5,TRBV24-1,CATSDFSNQPQHF,TGTGCCACCAGTGATTTTTCCAATCAGCCCCAGCATTTT
many,-,TRBJ2-3,TRBV4-1,CASSQGAGLGTDTQYF,TGCGCCAGCAGCCAAGGTGCGGGACTCGGCACAGATACGCAGTATTTT
many,-,TRBJ2-7,TRBV11-2,CASSRGLSYEQYF,TGTGCCAGCAGCCGGGGTCTCAGCTACGAGCAGTACTTC
many,-,TRBJ1-2,TRBV7-9,CASSYRTDGYTF,TGTGCCAGCAGCTATCGGACAGATGGCTACACCTTC
-,TRBD2,TRBJ2-3,TRBV10-3,CAISAASGRSYTDTQYF,TGTGCCATCAGTGCTGCTAGCGGGAGGTCCTACACAGATACGCAGTATTTT
many,TRBD1,TRBJ2-2,TRBV7-9,CASSFGQGFWTGELFF,TGTGCCAGCAGCTTTGGACAGGGGTTTTGGACCGGGGAGCTGTTTTTT
-,TRBD1,TRBJ2-1,TRBV20-1,CSANGQGDEQFF,TGCAGTGCCAACGGACAGGGCGATGAGCAGTTCTTC
-,-,TRBJ1-4,TRBV20-1,CSANWDGEKLFF,TGCAGTGCAAACTGGGACGGTGAAAAACTGTTTTTT